This TCR beta chain is from a study of shared clonotypes between healthy human individuals. Using immunoSEQ multiplex PCR, the repertoire was profiled, and TCRdb retains in-frame clones only, with some absent. The sample has approximately 940,000 clones, over 60% seen once; the top ten hold approximately 1.5%. Recent vaccinations or acute infections were absent in the healthy HIV-negative adult donors. Memory CD4+ cells were the fraction left after CD45RA+ naive selection. This receptor was identified in a man aged 18 to 30 in good health. Input material: memory CD4+ T cells sorted from blood. Subset given: CD45RA-negative fraction.

As DNA, the CDR3 is TGTGCCAGCAGCTCGCGTCAACTCAGCTCCTACGAGCAGTACTTC. Its translation is CASSSRQLSSYEQYF. V gene TRBV7-8 combines with J gene TRBJ2-7; D is unresolved. The CDR3 is 15 residues long. The ends were cut back, 4 bases at V and 0 bases at J, with 13 bases in the middle. Germline CDR1 is SGHVS and CDR2 is FQNEAQ.